A single TCR beta chain is shown here with its context. This record comes from a study of T-cell reconstitution after alpha-beta-depleted transplantation in children. Library preparation (for TCRbeta) was performed with unique molecular identifiers. TCRdb fed the PCR reads into MiXCR, producing one record per CDR3 protein. The top ten clones hold 5% to 6.5% of a sample with approximately 390,000 distinct CDR3 sequences, about a tenth of them seen once. The CDR3 spans 14 residues. Per the germline V gene, CDR1 is MNHEY and CDR2 is SMNVEV (reference sequence). The V end lost 5 bases, the J end lost 5 bases, and 16 bases lay between the germline ends.

The chain carries TRBV27 and TRBJ2-7; either TRBD1 or TRBD2 may supply D (5 bases each). The sample was PBMCs from the stem cell graft donor, taken from the stem cell graft. This receptor was obtained from a human donor who donated a stem cell graft to a child with acute myeloid leukemia. The CDR3 reads CASSPPGGVNEQYF. The DNA for the CDR3 is TGTGCCAGCAGTCCCCCTGGGGGAGTGAACGAGCAGTACTTC.